A selection of T cell receptor beta chains follows, all from one sample in a study of blood T cell repertoires in COVID-19. Using immunoSEQ multiplex PCR, the repertoire was profiled, and TCRdb retains in-frame clones only, with some absent. The sample shows about 91,000 clones, around nine tenths of them seen only once. The sample comprised peripheral blood. Receptors originate from a woman at least 80 years old with active COVID-19. CDR3s include the opening cysteine and the closing phenylalanine or tryptophan. Each record gives: V gene, J gene, D gene, clone size, CDR3 DNA, CDR3 protein. A D gene is named only where the DNA matches it firmly. A row's size may be missing; if present it is once, few, many or a size class.

TRBV5-5	TRBJ2-3	TRBD2	.	TGTGCCAGCAGCCGACTAGCGGGAGAGGTAGATACGCAGTATTTT	CASSRLAGEVDTQYF
TRBV27	TRBJ2-1	TRBD2	.	TGTGCCAGCAGTATAGCGGGAGGGCGTACAATGAAACAGTTCTTC	CASSIAGGRTMKQFF
TRBV28	TRBJ2-1	.	.	TGTGCCAGCAGTTTTTCGCAGGCCCGATACAATGAGCAGTTCTTC	CASSFSQARYNEQFF
TRBV19	TRBJ2-1	TRBD2	.	TGTGCCAGTACCGGGACTAGCAGATACAATGAGCAGTTCTTC	CASTGTSRYNEQFF
TRBV9	TRBJ2-5	TRBD1	.	TGTGCCAGCAGCGAGACCGGGACAGGGAGACCGGAGACCCAGTACTTC	CASSETGTGRPETQYF
TRBV28	TRBJ2-5	.	.	TGTGCCACCTTCTTTCAGGAGACCCAGTACTTC	CATFFQETQYF
TRBV6-2/TRBV6-3	TRBJ2-7	TRBD2	once	TGTGCCAGCAGTTACTTGGGACTAGCGGGAGGCATCTCCTACGAGCAGTACTTC	CASSYLGLAGGISYEQYF
TRBV7-3	TRBJ2-5	.	.	TGTGCCAGCAGCTTAGGGGCGATGGAGACCCAGTACTTC	CASSLGAMETQYF
TRBV18	TRBJ1-2	TRBD1	.	TGTGCCAGCTCACCACAGACAGGGGACTATGGCTACACCTTC	CASSPQTGDYGYTF
TRBV28	TRBJ2-1	.	.	TGTGCCAGCAGATCCGTGGAGGGCGGCTCCTACAATGAGCAGTTCTTC	CASRSVEGGSYNEQFF
TRBV28	TRBJ2-7	TRBD1	.	TGTGCCAGCAGTTCCGGGACAGAGAACTCCTACGAGCAGTACTTC	CASSSGTENSYEQYF
TRBV5-1	TRBJ2-5	.	.	TGCGCCAGCAGCTTGGGGACAGTAAAAGAGACCCAGTACTTC	CASSLGTVKETQYF
TRBV6-2/TRBV6-3	TRBJ2-7	.	.	TGTGCCAGCAGTTCGGCGGCCTCTAGCGTCTCCTACGAGCAGTACTTC	CASSSAASSVSYEQYF
TRBV24-1	TRBJ1-1	TRBD1	once	TGTGCCACCAGTGATTACAGGGGCACTGAAGCTTTCTTT	CATSDYRGTEAFF
TRBV10-3	TRBJ2-5	TRBD2	.	TGTGCCATCAGTACTACTCGGGAGGGCCAAGAGACCCAGTACTTC	CAISTTREGQETQYF
TRBV7-9	TRBJ2-3	.	.	TGTGCCAGCAGCCCCTCAAGCCTCACAGATACGCAGTATTTT	CASSPSSLTDTQYF
TRBV5-1	TRBJ2-4	.	.	TGCGCCAGCAGCTTGAGGGGAAACATTCAGTACTTC	CASSLRGNIQYF
TRBV9	TRBJ2-3	TRBD2	.	TGTGCCAGCGGTAAGCGACTAGCGCCAGATACGCAGTATTTT	CASGKRLAPDTQYF
TRBV5-4	TRBJ2-1	TRBD2	.	TGTGCCAGCAGCCCCCGAGGGGCGGGAGGCTACAATGAGCAGTTCTTC	CASSPRGAGGYNEQFF
TRBV7-6	TRBJ2-1	.	.	TGTGCCAGCAGCTTAGGGCGGAGGAGGTCCTACAATGAGCAGTTCTTC	CASSLGRRRSYNEQFF
TRBV3-1/TRBV3-2	TRBJ2-7	TRBD2	.	TGTGCCAGCAGCCAAAATTCCATAGCGGGAAACTACGAGCAGTACTTC	CASSQNSIAGNYEQYF
TRBV4-1	TRBJ1-5	TRBD1	.	TGCGCCAGCAGCCACCCGGGACAGGGAGAGGGGTTCAATCAGCCCCAGCATTTT	CASSHPGQGEGFNQPQHF
TRBV10-3	TRBJ2-1	TRBD2	.	TGTGCCATCAGTGAGCCCTTTAGCGGGAGGGGTTCCTACAATGAGCAGTTCTTC	CAISEPFSGRGSYNEQFF
TRBV29-1	TRBJ2-1	TRBD1	.	TGCAGCGTTGGACAGGGGTTCTACAATGAGCAGTTCTTC	CSVGQGFYNEQFF
TRBV28	TRBJ2-7	.	.	TGTGCCAGCAGTGGGGCCCCAACGACATCCCAGAAGCAGTACTTC	CASSGAPTTSQKQYF
TRBV28	TRBJ2-1	TRBD1	.	TGTGCCAGCAACCCTTGGAGTGCAGGGGGAAAACGGGATGAGCAGTTCTTC	CASNPWSAGGKRDEQFF
TRBV5-1	TRBJ1-5	.	.	TGCGCCAGCAGCCAAGGTCCAGGGTTTCAGCCCCAGCATTTT	CASSQGPGFQPQHF
TRBV14	TRBJ1-4	TRBD1	.	TGTGCCAGCAGCCGGACAGGGACTAATGAAAAACTGTTTTTT	CASSRTGTNEKLFF
TRBV6-6	TRBJ2-5	.	.	TGTGCCAGCAGTACACGTGTTGAGACCCAGTACTTC	CASSTRVETQYF
TRBV7-3	TRBJ2-1	TRBD2	.	TGTGCCAGCAGCGCGGGACTAGCGGGAGCCCCTGAGCAGTTCTTC	CASSAGLAGAPEQFF